This TCR beta chain originates from a study of cytomegalovirus exposure and HLA in healthy donors. Study observations and caveats: In a later analysis, TCR beta V- and J-gene trimming was associated with a missense DCLRE1C variant. Cytomegalovirus status was reportedly diagnosed by the classifier with high sensitivity and specificity. Donors belonging to an Asian-associated ancestry cluster reportedly showed fewer N-insertions in productive TCRs than the roughly 700-donor mean, according to what a later analysis found.

Points on this clone: What it binds is not known.

The study ran its PCR with 60 Vbeta and 13 Jbeta primers. Sequenced by immunoSEQ multiplex PCR; TCRdb stores in-frame clones only, minus some. The sample consists of around 160,000 clones, over 65% of them appearing once. J lost 6 bases, V lost 11 bases, and 12 bases had no gene match. Germline CDR1 is ENHRY and CDR2 is SYGVKD. CDR3 size: 13 residues. The chain joins TRBV10-3 to TRBJ2-7; TRBD2 aligns across 8 bases. Sequencing was done on a sample of PBMCs. This TCR was recovered from a man aged 40-49 years in good health and CMV-seropositive. CDR3: CASGGPNVFEQYF. CDR3 in DNA: TGTGCCTCGGGAGGGCCAAATGTGTTCGAGCAGTACTTC.